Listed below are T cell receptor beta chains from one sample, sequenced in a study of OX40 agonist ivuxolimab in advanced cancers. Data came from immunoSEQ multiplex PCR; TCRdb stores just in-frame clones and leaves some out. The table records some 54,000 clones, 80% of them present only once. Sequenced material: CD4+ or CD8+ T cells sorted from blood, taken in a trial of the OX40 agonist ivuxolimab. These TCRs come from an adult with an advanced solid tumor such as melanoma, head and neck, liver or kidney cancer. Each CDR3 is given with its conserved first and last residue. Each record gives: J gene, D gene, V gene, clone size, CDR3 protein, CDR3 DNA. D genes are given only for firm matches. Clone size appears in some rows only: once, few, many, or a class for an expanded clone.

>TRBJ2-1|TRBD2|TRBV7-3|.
CASSSHPGGSPNNEQFF
TGTGCCAGCAGCTCCCACCCGGGCGGGAGTCCGAACAATGAGCAGTTCTTC
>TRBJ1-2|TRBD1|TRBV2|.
CASKIGGDGYTF
TGTGCCAGCAAGATAGGGGGCGATGGCTACACCTTC
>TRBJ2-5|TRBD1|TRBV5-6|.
CASSGKDRGIPRETQYF
TGTGCCAGCAGCGGCAAGGACAGGGGTATACCCCGAGAGACCCAGTACTTC
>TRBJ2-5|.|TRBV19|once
CASSSGGGETQYF
TGTGCCAGTAGTAGCGGGGGCGGAGAGACCCAGTACTTC
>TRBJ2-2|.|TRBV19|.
CASSRIDANTGELFF
TGTGCCAGTAGCCGGATCGACGCGAACACCGGGGAGCTGTTTTTT
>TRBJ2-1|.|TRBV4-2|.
CASSQDRAVFYNEQFF
TGTGCCAGCAGCCAAGACCGGGCGGTTTTCTACAATGAGCAGTTCTTC
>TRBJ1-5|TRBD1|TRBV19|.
CASQPDRESNQPQHF
TGTGCCAGCCAACCGGACAGGGAGAGCAATCAGCCCCAGCATTTT
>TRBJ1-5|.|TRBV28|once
CASSLASSYSNQPQHF
TGTGCCAGCAGTTTAGCCAGTTCCTATAGCAATCAGCCCCAGCATTTT
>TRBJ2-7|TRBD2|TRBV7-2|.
CASSSTRTSGRSYEQYF
TGTGCCAGCAGCTCAACTCGAACTAGCGGGAGATCCTACGAGCAGTACTTC
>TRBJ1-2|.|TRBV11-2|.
CASSSTGDVGYTF
TGTGCCAGCAGTTCGACCGGAGACGTGGGCTACACCTTC
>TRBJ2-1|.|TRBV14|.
CASSPQRSSYNEQFF
TGTGCCAGCAGCCCACAGAGGAGCTCCTACAATGAGCAGTTCTTC
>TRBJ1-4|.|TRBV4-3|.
CASSPAGGRVEEKLFF
TGCGCCAGCAGCCCAGCGGGCGGCAGGGTGGAGGAAAAACTGTTTTTT
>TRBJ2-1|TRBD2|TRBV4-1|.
CASSQGPAGGYNEQFF
TGCGCCAGCAGCCAAGGGCCAGCGGGGGGATACAATGAGCAGTTCTTC
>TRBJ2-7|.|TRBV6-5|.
CASSQKVHEQYF
TGTGCCAGCAGCCAAAAGGTCCACGAGCAGTACTTC
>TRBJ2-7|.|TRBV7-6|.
CASSLGVSRYEQYF
TGTGCCAGCAGCTTAGGGGTTTCGAGGTACGAGCAGTACTTC
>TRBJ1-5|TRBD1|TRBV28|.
CASSLSQGAGQPQHF
TGTGCCAGCAGCTTATCACAGGGGGCAGGTCAGCCCCAGCATTTT
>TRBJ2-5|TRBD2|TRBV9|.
CASSVVGLAEETQYF
TGTGCCAGCAGCGTAGTGGGGCTAGCGGAAGAGACCCAGTACTTC
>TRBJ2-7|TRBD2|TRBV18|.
CASSPGLAGSYEQYF
TGTGCCAGCTCACCGGGACTAGCGGGGTCCTACGAGCAGTACTTC
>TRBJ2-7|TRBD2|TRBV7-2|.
CASRLAGASYEQYF
TGTGCCAGCAGGCTAGCGGGGGCCTCCTACGAGCAGTACTTC
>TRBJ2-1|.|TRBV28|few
CASNLYNEQFF
TGTGCCAGCAATCTTTATAATGAGCAGTTCTTC
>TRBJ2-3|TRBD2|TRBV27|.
CASKTSGRSDTQYF
TGTGCCAGCAAGACTAGCGGGAGGTCAGATACGCAGTATTTT
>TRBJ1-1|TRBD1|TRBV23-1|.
CAMTRDRATEAFF
TGCGCCATGACGAGGGACAGGGCCACTGAAGCTTTCTTT
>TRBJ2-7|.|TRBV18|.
CASSPSDYEQYF
TGTGCCAGCTCACCAAGCGACTACGAGCAGTACTTC
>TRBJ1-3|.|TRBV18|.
CASSPGLSDGLFGNTIYF
TGTGCCAGCTCACCAGGTTTAAGCGACGGCTTATTTGGAAACACCATATATTTT
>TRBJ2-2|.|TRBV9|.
CASSGGLRNTGELFF
TGTGCCAGCAGCGGGGGCCTCCGGAACACCGGGGAGCTGTTTTTT
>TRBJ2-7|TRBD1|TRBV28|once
CASSYPGQGSYEQYF
TGTGCCAGCAGTTACCCAGGACAGGGTTCCTACGAGCAGTACTTC
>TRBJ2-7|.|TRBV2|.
CASSEIIGFEQYF
TGTGCCAGCAGTGAAATTATAGGTTTCGAGCAGTACTTC
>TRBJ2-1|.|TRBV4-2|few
CASSQAGEVLEQFF
TGTGCCAGCAGCCAAGCGGGGGAGGTTCTTGAGCAGTTCTTC
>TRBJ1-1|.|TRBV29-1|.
CSVAKQVLNTEAFF
TGCAGCGTCGCCAAACAGGTATTGAACACTGAAGCTTTCTTT
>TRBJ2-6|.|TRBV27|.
CASSLWDTAFGANVLTF
TGTGCCAGCAGTTTATGGGACACCGCGTTTGGGGCCAACGTCCTGACTTTC
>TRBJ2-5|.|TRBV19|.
CASSIGTGQETQYF
TGTGCCAGTAGTATAGGGACGGGACAAGAGACCCAGTACTTC
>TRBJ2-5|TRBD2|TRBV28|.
CASSLSSAGGPARTQYF
TGTGCCAGCAGTTTATCCTCAGCGGGAGGCCCGGCACGGACCCAGTACTTC
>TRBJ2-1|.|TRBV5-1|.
CASSFSGLSNEQFF
TGCGCCAGCAGCTTTTCGGGGCTCTCCAATGAGCAGTTCTTC
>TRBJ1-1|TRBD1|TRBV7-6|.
CASSLQGAMNTEAFF
TGTGCCAGCAGCTTACAGGGGGCTATGAACACTGAAGCTTTCTTT
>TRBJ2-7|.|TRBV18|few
CASSPTGGTGRYEQYF
TGTGCCAGCTCACCGACTGGGGGAACAGGGCGATACGAGCAGTACTTC
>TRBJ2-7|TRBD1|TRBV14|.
CASSPYRGPAYEQYF
TGTGCCAGCAGTCCTTACAGGGGGCCGGCCTACGAGCAGTACTTC
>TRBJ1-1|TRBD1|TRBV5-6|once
CASSQIPGQVNTEAFF
TGTGCCAGCAGCCAAATACCGGGACAGGTGAACACTGAAGCTTTCTTT
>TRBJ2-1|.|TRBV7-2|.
CASSLGGTVSYNEQFF
TGTGCCAGCAGCTTAGGTGGGACGGTCTCCTACAATGAGCAGTTCTTC
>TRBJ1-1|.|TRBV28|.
CASSLVRGATEAFF
TGTGCCAGCAGCCTTGTCCGGGGAGCCACTGAAGCTTTCTTT
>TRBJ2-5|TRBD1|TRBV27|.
CASSLTSTGPQETQYF
TGTGCCAGCAGTCTCACCTCGACAGGGCCTCAAGAGACCCAGTACTTC
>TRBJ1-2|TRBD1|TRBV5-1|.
CASSLVQGVSGNYGYTF
TGCGCCAGCAGCTTGGTACAGGGGGTGAGCGGGAACTATGGCTACACCTTC
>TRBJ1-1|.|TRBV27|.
CASSLRARNTEAFF
TGTGCCAGCAGTTTACGGGCCAGGAACACTGAAGCTTTCTTT
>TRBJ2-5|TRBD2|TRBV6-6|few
CASSYSPVSGQETQYF
TGTGCCAGCAGTTACTCACCTGTTAGCGGGCAAGAGACCCAGTACTTC
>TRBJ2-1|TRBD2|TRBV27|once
CASSRTSGGLEQFF
TGTGCCAGCAGTCGGACTAGCGGGGGATTGGAGCAGTTCTTC
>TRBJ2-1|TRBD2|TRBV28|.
CASSYSGGPQFF
TGTGCCAGCAGTTACTCGGGGGGTCCGCAGTTCTTC
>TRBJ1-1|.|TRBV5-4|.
CASSLAAWMPMNTEAFF
TGTGCCAGCAGCTTGGCAGCCTGGATGCCCATGAACACTGAAGCTTTCTTT
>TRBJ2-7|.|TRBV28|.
CASSSITRAPPYEQYF
TGTGCCAGCAGTTCGATTACCAGGGCCCCACCCTACGAGCAGTACTTC
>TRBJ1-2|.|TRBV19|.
CASIGSKVGYTF
TGTGCCAGTATCGGGAGCAAGGTTGGCTACACCTTC
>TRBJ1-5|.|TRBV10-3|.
CAIKSGAAGDQPQHF
TGTGCCATCAAGTCAGGCGCCGCAGGGGATCAGCCCCAGCATTTT
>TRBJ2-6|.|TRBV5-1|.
CASSLTTSGANVLTF
TGCGCCAGCAGCTTGACCACCTCTGGGGCCAACGTCCTGACTTTC
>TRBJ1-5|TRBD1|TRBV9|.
CASSVAGQSRVGNQPQHF
TGTGCCAGCAGCGTAGCGGGACAGTCTAGGGTGGGCAATCAGCCCCAGCATTTT
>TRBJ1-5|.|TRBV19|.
CASNPGNSNQPQHF
TGTGCCAGCAATCCGGGAAATAGCAATCAGCCCCAGCATTTT
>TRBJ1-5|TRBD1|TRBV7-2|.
CASSQSTGADQPQHF
TGTGCCAGCAGCCAATCGACAGGGGCGGATCAGCCCCAGCATTTT
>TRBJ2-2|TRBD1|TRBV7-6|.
CASSRAQGRNTGELFF
TGTGCCAGCAGCCGGGCACAGGGGCGGAACACCGGGGAGCTGTTTTTT
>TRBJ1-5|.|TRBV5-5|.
CASSLWRLSNQPQHF
TGTGCCAGCAGCTTGTGGAGGCTTTCTAATCAGCCCCAGCATTTT
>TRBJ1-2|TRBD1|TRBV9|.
CASSVEDRAYGYTF
TGTGCCAGCAGCGTGGAGGACAGGGCCTATGGCTACACCTTC
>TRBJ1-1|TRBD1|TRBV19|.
CASSMGDRNTEAFF
TGTGCCAGTAGTATGGGGGACAGGAACACTGAAGCTTTCTTT
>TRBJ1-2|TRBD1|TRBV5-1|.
CASSSQGGGYGYTF
TGCGCCAGCAGCAGCCAAGGGGGCGGCTATGGCTACACCTTC
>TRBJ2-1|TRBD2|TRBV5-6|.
CASSRTTGTTSNEQFF
TGTGCCAGCAGCCGCACCACCGGGACTACCTCCAATGAGCAGTTCTTC
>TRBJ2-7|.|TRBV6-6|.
CASSYLQDEQYF
TGTGCCAGCAGTTACCTGCAGGACGAGCAGTACTTC